This T cell receptor beta chain was profiled in a study of long-term antiretroviral therapy in people with HIV. CDR1 SGHAT and CDR2 FQNNGV come from the germline V gene. The CDR3 loop spans 17 amino acids. V lost 5 bases, J lost 5 bases, and 11 bases stayed unmatched. Survey-level immunoSEQ v3.0 assays were run. Sequenced by immunoSEQ multiplex PCR; TCRdb stores in-frame clones only, minus some. The table includes some 28,000 clones, just under 95% detected once. Sequenced here: unsorted PBMCs, sampled 5.3 years after starting antiretroviral therapy. The receptor comes from a man aged 50-60 years with HIV. The chain carries TRBV11-2 and TRBJ2-1; 11 bases align to TRBD2. The CDR3 region has the DNA TGTGCCAGCAGCCGCAACCTACTAGCGGGGGCACACAATGAGCAGTTCTTC. It encodes CASSRNLLAGAHNEQFF.